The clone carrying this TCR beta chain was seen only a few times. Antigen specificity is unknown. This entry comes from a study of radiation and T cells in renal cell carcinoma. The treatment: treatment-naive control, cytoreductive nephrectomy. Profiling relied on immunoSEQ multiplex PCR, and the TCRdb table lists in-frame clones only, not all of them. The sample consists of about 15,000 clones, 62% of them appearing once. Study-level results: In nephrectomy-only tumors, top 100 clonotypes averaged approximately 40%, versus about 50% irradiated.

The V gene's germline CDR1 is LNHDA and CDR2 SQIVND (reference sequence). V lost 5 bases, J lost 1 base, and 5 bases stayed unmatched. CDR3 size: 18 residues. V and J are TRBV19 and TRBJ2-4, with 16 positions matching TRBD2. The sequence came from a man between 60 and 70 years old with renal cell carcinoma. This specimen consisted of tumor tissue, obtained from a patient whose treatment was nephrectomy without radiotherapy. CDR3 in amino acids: CASSQGLAGGAAKNIQYF. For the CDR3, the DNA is TGTGCCAGTAGTCAGGGACTAGCGGGAGGGGCGGCCAAAAACATTCAGTACTTC.